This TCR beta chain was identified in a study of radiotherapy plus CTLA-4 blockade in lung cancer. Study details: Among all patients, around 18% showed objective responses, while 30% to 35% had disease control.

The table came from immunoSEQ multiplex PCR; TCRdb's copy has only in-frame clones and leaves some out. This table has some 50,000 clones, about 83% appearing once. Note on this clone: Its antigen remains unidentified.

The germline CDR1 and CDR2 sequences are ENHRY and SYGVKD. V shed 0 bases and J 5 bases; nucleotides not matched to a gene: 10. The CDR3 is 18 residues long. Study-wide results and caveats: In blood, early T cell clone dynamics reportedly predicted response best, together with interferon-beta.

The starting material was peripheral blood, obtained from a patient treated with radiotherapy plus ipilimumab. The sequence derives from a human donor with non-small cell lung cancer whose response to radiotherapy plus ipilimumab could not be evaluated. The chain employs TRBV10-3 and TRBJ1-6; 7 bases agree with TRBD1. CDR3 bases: TGTGCCATCAGTGAGTCCCTCCGACAGGGAAGAGATAATTCACCCCTCCACTTT. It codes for CAISESLRQGRDNSPLHF.